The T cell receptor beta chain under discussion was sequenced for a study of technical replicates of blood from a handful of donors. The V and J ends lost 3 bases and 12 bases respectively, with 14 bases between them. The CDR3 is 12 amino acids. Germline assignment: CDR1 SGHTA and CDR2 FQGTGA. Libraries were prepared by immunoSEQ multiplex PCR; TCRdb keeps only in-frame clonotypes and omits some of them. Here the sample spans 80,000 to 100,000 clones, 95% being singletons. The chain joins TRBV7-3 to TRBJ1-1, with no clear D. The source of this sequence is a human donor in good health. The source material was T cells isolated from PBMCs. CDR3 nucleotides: TGTGCCAGCAGCTTTCATGAGGGTAGGACTTTCTTT. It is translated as CASSFHEGRTFF.